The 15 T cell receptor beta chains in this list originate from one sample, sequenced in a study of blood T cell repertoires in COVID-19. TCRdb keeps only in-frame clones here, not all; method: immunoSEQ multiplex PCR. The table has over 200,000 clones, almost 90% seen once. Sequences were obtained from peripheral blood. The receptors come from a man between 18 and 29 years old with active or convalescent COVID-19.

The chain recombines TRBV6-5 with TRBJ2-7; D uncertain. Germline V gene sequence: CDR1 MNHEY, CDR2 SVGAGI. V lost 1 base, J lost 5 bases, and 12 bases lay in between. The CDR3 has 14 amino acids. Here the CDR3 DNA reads TGTGCCAGCAGTTACTTAAGGAGTGGCAACGAGCAGTACTTC. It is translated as CASSYLRSGNEQYF.

The CDR3 nucleotides read TGCGCCAGCAGCTTAGATGGACTTCCCTCTGGGGCCAACGTCCTGACTTTC. Amino acid sequence: CASSLDGLPSGANVLTF. V is TRBV5-1 and J is TRBJ2-6; a possible D gene is TRBD2 (5 bases). The CDR3 has 17 residues. V lost 2 bases and J 0 bases, leaving 12 bases between the germline ends. CDR1 and CDR2 (germline): SGHRS, YFSETQ.

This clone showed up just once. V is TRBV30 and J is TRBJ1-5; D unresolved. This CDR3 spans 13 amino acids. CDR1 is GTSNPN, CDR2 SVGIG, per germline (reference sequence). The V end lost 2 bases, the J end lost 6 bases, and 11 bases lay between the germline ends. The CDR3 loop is CAWSRAAGQPQHF. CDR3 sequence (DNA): TGTGCCTGGAGTCGGGCCGCGGGTCAGCCCCAGCATTTT.

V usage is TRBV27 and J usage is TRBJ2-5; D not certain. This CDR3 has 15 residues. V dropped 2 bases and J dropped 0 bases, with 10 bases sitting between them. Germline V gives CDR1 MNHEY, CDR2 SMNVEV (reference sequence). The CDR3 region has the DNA TGTGCCAGCAGTTTAGCCCTAACGTACCAAGAGACCCAGTACTTC. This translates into CASSLALTYQETQYF.

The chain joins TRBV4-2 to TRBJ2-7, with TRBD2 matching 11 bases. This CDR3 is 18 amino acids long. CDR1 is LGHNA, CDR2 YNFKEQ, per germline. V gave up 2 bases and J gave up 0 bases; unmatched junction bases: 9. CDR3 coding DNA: TGTGCCAGCAGCCAATACATTAGCGGGAGGGCCTCCTCCTACGAGCAGTACTTC. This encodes CASSQYISGRASSYEQYF.

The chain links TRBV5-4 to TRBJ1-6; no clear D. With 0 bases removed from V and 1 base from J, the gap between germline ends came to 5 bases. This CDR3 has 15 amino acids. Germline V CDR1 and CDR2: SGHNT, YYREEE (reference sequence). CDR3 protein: CASSLGGSYNSPLHF. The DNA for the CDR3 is TGTGCCAGCAGCTTGGGAGGGTCCTATAATTCACCCCTCCACTTT.

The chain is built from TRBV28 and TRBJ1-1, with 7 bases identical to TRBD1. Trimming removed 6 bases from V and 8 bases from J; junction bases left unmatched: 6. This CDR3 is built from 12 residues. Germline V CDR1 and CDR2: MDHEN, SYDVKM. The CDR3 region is CASSGTAAEAFF. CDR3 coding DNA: TGTGCCAGCAGCGGGACAGCGGCGGAAGCTTTCTTT.

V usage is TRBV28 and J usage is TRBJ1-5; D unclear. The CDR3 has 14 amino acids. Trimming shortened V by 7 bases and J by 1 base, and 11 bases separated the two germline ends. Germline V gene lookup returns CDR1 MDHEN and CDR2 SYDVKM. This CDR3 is CASTTTPSNQPQHF. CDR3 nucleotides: TGTGCCAGCACCACCACACCCAGCAATCAGCCCCAGCATTTT.

The CDR3 DNA reads TGTGCCAGCTCCAGACTAGCGGGAGCTTCTCATGAGCAGTTCTTC. This gives the protein CASSRLAGASHEQFF. The chain carries TRBV11-2 and TRBJ2-1, with TRBD2 identical over 12 bases. J was trimmed by 8 bases and V by 8 bases; bases with no gene match: 10. Germline assignment: CDR1 SGHAT and CDR2 FQNNGV. CDR3 size: 15 residues.

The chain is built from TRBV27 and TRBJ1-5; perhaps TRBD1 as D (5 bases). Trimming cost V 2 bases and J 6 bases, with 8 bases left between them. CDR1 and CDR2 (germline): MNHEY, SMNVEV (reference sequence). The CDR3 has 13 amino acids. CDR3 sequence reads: CASSLGAGQPQHF. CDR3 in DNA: TGTGCCAGCAGTTTAGGGGCAGGTCAGCCCCAGCATTTT.

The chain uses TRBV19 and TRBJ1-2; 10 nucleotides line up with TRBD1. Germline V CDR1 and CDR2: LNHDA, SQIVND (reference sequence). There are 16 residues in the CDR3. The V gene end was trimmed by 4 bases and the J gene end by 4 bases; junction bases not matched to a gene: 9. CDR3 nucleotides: TGTGCCAGTAGTACCTCCTTGACAGGGGGCGCCTATGGCTACACCTTC. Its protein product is CASSTSLTGGAYGYTF.

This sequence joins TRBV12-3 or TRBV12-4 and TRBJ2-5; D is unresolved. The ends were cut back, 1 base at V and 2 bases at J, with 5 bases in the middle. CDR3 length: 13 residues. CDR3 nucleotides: TGTGCCAGCAGTTTAGACAGTCAAGAGACCCAGTACTTC. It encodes CASSLDSQETQYF.

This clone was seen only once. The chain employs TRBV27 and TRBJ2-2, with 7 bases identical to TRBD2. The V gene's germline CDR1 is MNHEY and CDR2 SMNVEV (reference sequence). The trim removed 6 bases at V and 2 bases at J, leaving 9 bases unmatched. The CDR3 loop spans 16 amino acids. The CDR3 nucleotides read TGTGCCAGCAGACCGCAACTAGCGATTAACACCGGGGAGCTGTTTTTT. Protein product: CASRPQLAINTGELFF.

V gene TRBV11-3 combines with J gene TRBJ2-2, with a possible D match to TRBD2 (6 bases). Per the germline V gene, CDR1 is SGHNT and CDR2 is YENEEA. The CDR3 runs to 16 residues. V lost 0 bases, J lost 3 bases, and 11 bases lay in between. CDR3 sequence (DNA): TGTGCCAGCAGCTTAGAAGGAGGGTTGTACACCGGGGAGCTGTTTTTT. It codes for CASSLEGGLYTGELFF.

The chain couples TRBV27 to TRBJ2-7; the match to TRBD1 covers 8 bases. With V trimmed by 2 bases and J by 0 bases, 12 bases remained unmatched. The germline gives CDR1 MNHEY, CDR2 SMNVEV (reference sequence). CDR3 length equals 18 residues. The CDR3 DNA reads TGTGCCAGCAGTTTAGCCCCCTCAGGGGGCTGGAGCTCCTACGAGCAGTACTTC. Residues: CASSLAPSGGWSSYEQYF.